This T cell receptor beta chain was retrieved from a study of blood T cell repertoires in COVID-19. Sequenced by immunoSEQ multiplex PCR; TCRdb stores in-frame clones only, minus some. The profile covers around 70,000 clones, with roughly 80% appearing a single time and 4.8% taken by the ten largest. Trimming cost V 8 bases and J 0 bases; bases outside gene matches: 4. Per germline, CDR1 LNHDA and CDR2 SQIVND (reference sequence). The CDR3 runs 14 residues. The material sequenced was peripheral blood. The TCR sequence derives from a woman older than 75 with active or convalescent COVID-19. V and J are TRBV19 and TRBJ1-1, with 9 positions matching TRBD1. The CDR3 reads CASGGQGLNTEAFF. The CDR3 DNA reads as TGTGCCAGTGGGGGACAGGGTCTGAACACTGAAGCTTTCTTT.